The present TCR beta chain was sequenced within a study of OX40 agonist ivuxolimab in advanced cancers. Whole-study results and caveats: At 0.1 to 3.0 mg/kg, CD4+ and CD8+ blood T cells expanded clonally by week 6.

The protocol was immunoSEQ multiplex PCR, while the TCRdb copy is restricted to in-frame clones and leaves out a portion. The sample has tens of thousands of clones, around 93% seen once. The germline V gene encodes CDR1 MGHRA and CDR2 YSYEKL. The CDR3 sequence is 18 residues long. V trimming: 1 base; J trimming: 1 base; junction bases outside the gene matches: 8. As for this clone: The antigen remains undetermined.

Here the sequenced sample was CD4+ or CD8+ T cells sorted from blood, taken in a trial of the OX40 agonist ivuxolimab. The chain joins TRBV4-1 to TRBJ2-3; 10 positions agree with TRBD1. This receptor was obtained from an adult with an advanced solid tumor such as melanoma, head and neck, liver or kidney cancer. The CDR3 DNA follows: TGCGCCAGCAGCCAAGGGGGATCCGGGACAGGGGGCACAGATACGCAGTATTTT. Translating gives CASSQGGSGTGGTDTQYF.